The clone carrying this T cell receptor (beta chain) was observed many times. This entry comes from a study of T cells after yellow fever vaccination. For the study at large: The SMART-Seq v4 Ultra Low Input method served to prepare the low-cell-number fractions.

TCRdb reprocessed the 5' RACE reads via MiXCR and lists one record per CDR3 protein. The table lists under 250,000 distinct CDR3 sequences, 6.9% of them singletons, with about 0.85% in the top ten. Deletions cut 3 bases from V and 5 bases from J, with 18 bases between. Germline V lookup: CDR1 SGHRS, CDR2 YFSETQ. This CDR3 is built from 16 residues. The sequences come from CD4+ T cells sorted from PBMCs, collected 15 days after the yellow fever booster vaccination. This receptor was obtained from a man under 40 who received the YFV17D yellow fever vaccine. The chain carries TRBV5-1 and TRBJ2-1, with D unresolved. The DNA of the CDR3 is TGCGCCAGCAGCTCTCTCAACCCCTTTGGGGACAATGAGCAGTTCTTC. This encodes CASSSLNPFGDNEQFF.